A single sample is the source of the 23 T cell receptor beta chains below, sequenced in a study of regulatory T cells in long-lasting Graves disease. CDR3-region Arm-PCR and iRepertoire HTBI primers produced the TCR beta libraries. TCRdb reprocessed the multiplex PCR reads via MiXCR and lists one record per CDR3 protein. In the table there are over 300,000 distinct CDR3 sequences, about 20% of which are singletons. Described time point: persistent/refractory GD, antithyroid drugs over 5 years with positive TRAb. Preparation of the TCR library used RNA extracted from PBMCs. This material consisted of peripheral blood mononuclear cells (PBMCs), taken when the disease was refractory, from a patient treated with antithyroid drugs. The source is a female donor with Graves disease.

This clonotype appeared many times. This chain connects TRBV20-1 to TRBJ1-2; TRBD1 might be the D (5 bases). Germline V CDR1 and CDR2: DFQATT, SNEGSKA (reference sequence). V was trimmed by 6 bases and J by 4 bases, leaving 15 bases between them. The CDR3 is 13 residues long. The CDR3 sequence is CSARVWDRYGYTF. Here the CDR3 DNA reads TGCAGTGCGAGGGTGTGGGACCGCTATGGCTACACCTTC.

This clonotype was seen many times. The chain is built from TRBV19 and TRBJ1-4, with D tentatively TRBD1 (5 bases). Trimming took 2 bases from V and 8 from J, leaving 9 bases between them. CDR1 is LNHDA, CDR2 SQIVND, per germline (reference sequence). This CDR3 contains 13 residues. The CDR3 DNA reads TGTGCCAGTAGTATAAGGGGCGAGGAAAAACTGTTTTTT. This codes for CASSIRGEEKLFF.

This clonotype was counted between two and nine times. The V gene is TRBV7-9, the J gene TRBJ1-5; D not resolved. The V end was cut by 2 bases, the J end by 6 bases, with 8 bases between. This CDR3 region has 13 residues. Germline CDR1 is SEHNR and CDR2 is FQNEAQ (reference sequence). This chain's CDR3 is CASSLTSAQPQHF. The CDR3 DNA is TGTGCCAGCAGCTTAACTTCGGCTCAGCCCCAGCATTTT.

Many counts were recorded for this clonotype. The rearrangement joins TRBV18 to TRBJ1-4; 8 bases fit TRBD1. CDR1 is KGHSH, CDR2 LQKENI, per germline. CDR3 size: 14 residues. Unmatched junction bases numbered 6, after V lost 4 bases and J lost 8 bases. The CDR3 region has the DNA TGTGCCAGCTCACGTGGGACAGGTCCCGAAAAACTGTTTTTT. This gives the protein CASSRGTGPEKLFF.

The sample holds a few counts of this clonotype. This chain joins TRBV5-1 and TRBJ2-5, with 11 bases aligning to TRBD2. The CDR3 has 16 amino acids. Germline lookup yields CDR1 SGHRS and CDR2 YFSETQ. Germline trimming cut 5 bases from V and 2 bases from J; bases unmatched to any gene: 8. CDR3 coding DNA: TGCGCCAGCAGTCCCTTAGCGGGGGGGCGGCAAGAGACCCAGTACTTC. Translation gives CASSPLAGGRQETQYF.

A few counts support this clonotype. The chain joins TRBV9 to TRBJ1-2; D gene unclear. Germline lookup yields CDR1 SGDLS and CDR2 YYNGEE. The CDR3 extends over 14 amino acids. With 4 bases removed from V and 5 bases from J, the gap between germline ends came to 15 bases. The DNA of the CDR3 is TGTGCCAGCAGCCCTACGAGGGTAGGGTATGGCTACACCTTC. It translates to CASSPTRVGYGYTF.

This clonotype has at least ten counts. This chain uses TRBV7-2 with TRBJ1-2; D not certain. The germline V gene has CDR1 SGHTA and CDR2 FQGNSA. Trimming left V 1 base short and J 0 bases short, with 12 bases between. The CDR3 totals 16 residues. CDR3 residues: CASSLGAGRTNYGYTF. As DNA, the CDR3 is TGTGCCAGCAGCTTAGGGGCCGGACGGACTAACTATGGCTACACCTTC. Based on the CDR3 plus reference TRBV7-2 and TRBJ1-2, the full variable domain is GAGVSQSPSNKVTEKGKDVELRCDPISGHTALYWYRQSLGQGLEFLIYFQGNSAPDKSGLPSDRFSAERTGGSVSTLTIQRTQQEDSAVYLCASSLGAGRTNYGYTFGSGTRLTVV.

This clonotype showed up many times. The genes are TRBV12-3 or TRBV12-4 and TRBJ2-7, with TRBD1 identical over 7 bases. Trimming at V came to 2 bases and at J to 11 bases, leaving 3 bases not matched to a gene. This CDR3 comprises 11 residues. The CDR3 loop is CASSLPGQKYF. For the CDR3, the DNA is TGTGCCAGCAGTTTACCGGGACAGAAGTACTTC.

The gene calls are TRBV7-2 and TRBJ2-2, with 9 bases aligning to TRBD1. This CDR3 contains 16 residues. Germline CDR1 and CDR2: SGHTA and FQGNSA. Unmatched junction bases numbered 3, after V lost 4 bases and J lost 0 bases. CDR3 protein: CASSSGTGTNTGELFF. CDR3 DNA sequence: TGTGCCAGCAGCTCAGGGACAGGGACGAACACCGGGGAGCTGTTTTTT.

This clonotype came up a few times. Possible read error: a much larger clone is one base away. The chain employs TRBV11-1 and TRBJ1-2; 12 bases line up with TRBD1. Germline values: CDR1 SGHAT, CDR2 FQDESV (reference sequence). This CDR3 is 15 amino acids long. J lost 4 bases, V lost 4 bases, and 4 bases had no gene match. In DNA, the CDR3 is TGTGCCAGCAGCTGGGACAGGGGGCGTGGCTATGGCTACACCTTC. This sequence encodes CASSWDRGRGYGYTF.

This clonotype was picked up a small number of times. The chain has TRBV7-3 and TRBJ2-7; D gene unclear. This CDR3 spans 13 amino acids. CDR1 is SGHTA, CDR2 FQGTGA, per germline. V was pared by 1 base and J by 3 bases, with 7 bases between. The CDR3 sequence: CASSLMSGYEQYF. The DNA of the CDR3 is TGTGCCAGCAGCTTAATGTCGGGCTACGAGCAGTACTTC.

This clonotype was picked up many times. CDR3 coding DNA: TGCAGTGCTAGAGAGTGGGCCGGGACAGGGACTTATGGCTACACCTTC. This gives the protein CSAREWAGTGTYGYTF. The chain employs TRBV20-1 and TRBJ1-2; 9 bases line up with TRBD1. The V gene end was trimmed by 0 bases and the J gene end by 5 bases; junction bases not matched to a gene: 10. The CDR3 loop spans 16 amino acids. Germline CDR1 reads DFQATT; CDR2 reads SNEGSKA (reference sequence).

This chain connects TRBV7-3 to TRBJ2-3; TRBD1 is a possible D gene (6 bases). The V gene lost 5 bases and the J gene lost 1 base, with 25 bases spanning the gap. The CDR3 consists of 19 residues. Germline CDR1 reads SGHTA; CDR2 reads FQGTGA. CDR3 amino acids: CASSPRRMSLAGGTDTQYF. In nucleotides, the CDR3 is TGTGCCAGCAGCCCCCGCCGCATGTCTCTGGCAGGGGGCACAGATACGCAGTATTTT.

For this clonotype: With a much larger clone just one base away, this may be a read error. The V gene is TRBV3-1, the J gene TRBJ2-7; D call uncertain. The CDR3 consists of 17 residues. In germline, CDR1 is LGHDT, CDR2 YNNKEL (reference sequence). CDR3 region: CASGQVPRPDLSYEQYF. The CDR3 DNA reads TGTGCCAGCGGCCAAGTACCAAGGCCAGATCTATCCTACGAGCAGTACTTC.

This clonotype was seen ten or more times. This chain joins TRBV20-1 and TRBJ2-4; maybe TRBD2 (6 bases). The germline CDR1 and CDR2 sequences are DFQATT and SNEGSKA (reference sequence). The CDR3 runs 15 residues. V was clipped by 5 bases and J by 0 bases, with 14 bases between them. The CDR3 DNA reads as TGCAGTGCTGGGGGGATTCGGCTAGCCAAAAACATTCAGTACTTC. Residues: CSAGGIRLAKNIQYF.

This clonotype appeared many times. The J gene is TRBJ2-5, the V gene TRBV11-2; possible D gene TRBD2, 5 bases. The CDR3 totals 13 residues. Per the germline V gene, CDR1 is SGHAT and CDR2 is FQNNGV. Trimming left V 2 bases short and J 5 bases short, with 9 bases between. CDR3 sequence (DNA): TGTGCCAGCAGCTTAAACCTAGCTGAGACCCAGTACTTC. Residues: CASSLNLAETQYF. Looking up the rest from reference TRBV11-2 and TRBJ2-5 gives the full variable domain: EAGVAQSPRYKIIEKRQSVAFWCNPISGHATLYWYQQILGQGPKLLIQFQNNGVVDDSQLPKDRFSAERLKGVDSTLKIQPAKLEDSAVYLCASSLNLAETQYFGPGTRLLVL.

The V and J genes are TRBV7-2 and TRBJ2-6, with 12 bases lining up with TRBD2. Unmatched junction bases numbered 6, after V lost 5 bases and J lost 4 bases. Germline V CDR1 and CDR2: SGHTA, FQGNSA. The CDR3 has 17 residues. The DNA of the CDR3 is TGTGCCAGCAGCAAACTAGCGGGGGGTTGGGGGGCCAACGTCCTGACTTTC. The encoded protein is CASSKLAGGWGANVLTF.

This clonotype was recorded at least ten times. This chain uses TRBV5-5 with TRBJ1-2, with D uncertain. Germline V gene sequence: CDR1 SGHKS, CDR2 YYEKEE (reference sequence). V was clipped by 4 bases and J by 6 bases, with 10 bases between them. The CDR3 is 12 amino acids. The DNA of the CDR3 is TGTGCCAGCAGCCCCGTGGACCATGGCTACACCTTC. It translates to CASSPVDHGYTF.

This clonotype was detected only once. The V gene is TRBV20-1, the J gene TRBJ1-1; 7 bases are shared with TRBD1. After removal of 5 bases from V and 8 bases from J, the junction contained 14 bases not matched to a gene. The V gene's germline CDR1 is DFQATT and CDR2 SNEGSKA (reference sequence). This CDR3 comprises 14 residues. CDR3 nucleotide sequence: TGCAGTGCTGCCCCGACAGGGCCATATCGGGAAGCTTTCTTT. Protein: CSAAPTGPYREAFF.

This clonotype has a single count. A much larger clone lies a single base off, so this may be a read error. This chain joins TRBV27 and TRBJ1-2; 9 bases align to TRBD1. This CDR3 contains 17 residues. V lost 11 bases, J lost 1 base, and 17 bases stayed unmatched. The germline V gene encodes CDR1 MNHEY and CDR2 SMNVEV (reference sequence). CDR3 sequence (DNA): TGTGCCTGCACCCCGGGACAGGGATTACCGCTTAACTATGGCTACACCTTC. Its translation: CACTPGQGLPLNYGYTF.

Only a few counts were recorded for this clonotype. The V call is TRBV20-1, the J call TRBJ1-5; 11 positions agree with TRBD1. Germline lookup yields CDR1 DFQATT and CDR2 SNEGSKA (reference sequence). This CDR3 is built from 14 residues. V lost 5 bases and J lost 6; bases outside the gene matches: 6. CDR3 nucleotide sequence: TGCAGTGCTCCCGGGACAGGGGGGTCTCAGCCCCAGCATTTT. Its protein product is CSAPGTGGSQPQHF.

About this clonotype: A much larger clone is a single base away; this may be a read error. The chain couples TRBV20-1 to TRBJ1-1; D ambiguous. The CDR3 is 13 residues long. Looked up from germline, CDR1 is DFQATT and CDR2 is SNEGSKA (reference sequence). This CDR3 reads CSARRDRMTEVFF. CDR3 sequence (DNA): TGCAGTGCTAGACGTGACCGGATGACTGAAGTTTTCTTT.

This rearrangement joins TRBV20-1 to TRBJ1-5; 11 nucleotides line up with TRBD1. The CDR3 covers 16 residues. Trimming took 6 bases from V and 0 from J; bases not matched to a gene: 7. Germline V lookup: CDR1 DFQATT, CDR2 SNEGSKA (reference sequence). CDR3 sequence: CSAKDRGPYSNQPQHF. The DNA of the CDR3 is TGCAGTGCCAAGGACAGGGGGCCTTATAGCAATCAGCCCCAGCATTTT.